Listed below are T cell receptor beta chains from one sample, sequenced in a study of regulatory T cells in long-lasting Graves disease. One entry per CDR3 protein, called by TCRdb with MiXCR from the multiplex PCR reads. The sample has 200,000 to 250,000 distinct CDR3 sequences, 20% to 25% seen once. The specimen was peripheral blood mononuclear cells (PBMCs), collected at new diagnosis, from a patient treated with antithyroid drugs. The receptor set was obtained from a female donor with Graves disease. The CDR3 runs from the conserved cysteine through the conserved F or W. The D gene is left open where the match is weak. Not every row has a clone size; where given, it reads once, few, many or a size class.

v_call	d_call	j_call	clone_size	cdr3_nt	cdr3_aa
TRBV20-1	TRBD1	TRBJ1-4	few	TGCAGTGCTATTAGGGGGACAGAGAATGAAAAACTGTTTTTT	CSAIRGTENEKLFF
TRBV4-3	TRBD2	TRBJ2-7	few	TGCGCCAGCAGCCACAACCGCGGACTAGCGGACTACGAGCAGTACTTC	CASSHNRGLADYEQYF
TRBV4-1	.	TRBJ2-7	many	TGCGCCAGCAGCCAAAGCAACGAGCAGTACTTC	CASSQSNEQYF
TRBV18	TRBD1	TRBJ2-7	many	TGTGCCAGCTCGTCGAACCCCGGGACAGGGTCCTACGAGCAGTACTTC	CASSSNPGTGSYEQYF
TRBV5-1	TRBD1	TRBJ1-2	many	TGCGCCAGCAGCCCTCGGGGACAGTCGGCGGGCTACACCTTC	CASSPRGQSAGYTF
TRBV11-3	TRBD2	TRBJ2-1	many	TGTGCCAGCAGCCCATACGGACTAGTTAATGAGCAGTTCTTC	CASSPYGLVNEQFF
TRBV6-2/TRBV6-3	TRBD2	TRBJ2-1	many	TGTGCCAGCGTCCGAGCGGGAGTCGGTGAGCAGTTCTTC	CASVRAGVGEQFF
TRBV7-3	.	TRBJ2-6	many	TGTGCCAGCAGCTTCGGCAGGACGGGTGGGGCCAACGTCCTGACTTTC	CASSFGRTGGANVLTF
TRBV6-5	.	TRBJ1-1	many	TGTGCCAGCAGTTACAGCGGACGGGTGAACACTGAAGCTTTCTTT	CASSYSGRVNTEAFF
TRBV24-1	.	TRBJ2-2	many	TGTGCCACCCAGGATGGGACCGGGGAGCTGTTTTTT	CATQDGTGELFF
TRBV20-1	TRBD2	TRBJ2-1	.	TGCAGTGCTAGAGATTCCCGCGCACTAGCGGGAGGGCCGAATGAGCAGTTCTTC	CSARDSRALAGGPNEQFF
TRBV7-2	TRBD2	TRBJ2-1	.	TGTGCCAGCAGCTTAGGGGGCGCGGGGGGGCCCGGTGTTGGGTTCTTC	CASSLGGAGGPGVGFF
TRBV7-2	TRBD1	TRBJ2-1	many	TGTGCCAGCAGCCTACAGGGGGGATTCGATGAGCAGTTCTTC	CASSLQGGFDEQFF